A single sample is the source of the 6 T cell receptor beta chains below, sequenced in a study of beta chain features in type 1 diabetes. Study-level results: TCRB CDR3 length was moderately but significantly reduced in all four CD4+ subsets of Type 1 diabetes patients.

These receptors' antigens are unknown. Reverse transcribing all isolated RNA meant expressed TCRB transcripts were sequenced. Measured with immunoSEQ multiplex PCR; TCRdb has only the in-frame clones, and not every one. The table lists around 710,000 clones, roughly an eighth of them singletons, with approximately 0.11% in the top ten. The sample taken for sequencing was naive CD4+ T cells from blood. The source is a man aged 25 to 45 with type 1 diabetes.

The CDR3 coding sequence is TGCGCCAGCAGCCAAGACTCGCAGGCCCAACAGGGAAAACTGTTTTTT. It codes for CASSQDSQAQQGKLFF. The rearrangement joins TRBV4-3 to TRBJ1-4; D is possibly TRBD1 (6 bases). With 0 bases removed from V and 10 bases from J, the gap between germline ends came to 18 bases. The germline V gene has CDR1 LGHNA and CDR2 YSLEER. CDR3 length: 16 amino acids.

A remark on this clone: Different DNA sequences within this sample yield the same CDR3. The chain joins TRBV5-1 to TRBJ2-2, with 8 bases matching TRBD1. The CDR3 extends over 15 amino acids. Unmatched junction bases numbered 3, after V lost 4 bases and J lost 1 base. Looked up from germline, CDR1 is SGHRS and CDR2 is YFSETQ. CDR3: CASSPGTGNTGELFF. CDR3 nucleotides: TGCGCCAGCAGCCCTGGGACAGGGAACACCGGGGAGCTGTTTTTT.

This chain links TRBV11-2 with TRBJ2-3; D gene ambiguous. V was pared by 0 bases and J by 1 base, with 20 bases between. CDR1 is SGHAT and CDR2 is FQNNGV in the germline V gene. This CDR3 region has 19 residues. The CDR3 sequence is CASSLDVQLLSRGTDTQYF. CDR3 coding DNA: TGTGCCAGCAGCTTAGATGTACAACTCCTAAGTAGGGGCACAGATACGCAGTATTTT.

There are a few counts of this clone. The genes are TRBV7-2 and TRBJ2-7; no clear D. Looked up from germline, CDR1 is SGHTA and CDR2 is FQGNSA. V was shortened by 0 bases and J by 6 bases, with 9 bases between the two germline ends. The CDR3 covers 13 residues. The CDR3 DNA sequence: TGTGCCAGCAGCTTAGCACCCTTCGGCGAGCAGTACTTC. It yields the protein CASSLAPFGEQYF.

The rearrangement uses TRBV7-9 and TRBJ2-1; D remains ambiguous. CDR3 length: 15 amino acids. Trimming stripped 3 bases from V and 0 bases from J, with 9 bases between. The germline gives CDR1 SEHNR, CDR2 FQNEAQ (reference sequence). CDR3 residues: CASSLDGYSYNEQFF. In DNA form, the CDR3 reads TGTGCCAGCAGCTTGGACGGGTACTCCTACAATGAGCAGTTCTTC.

The V gene is TRBV10-3, the J gene TRBJ2-5, with D maybe TRBD2 (6 bases). The CDR3 extends over 12 amino acids. The germline CDR1 and CDR2 sequences are ENHRY and SYGVKD. Between the trimmed V and J ends, which lost 4 bases and 3 bases, there was a span of 6 bases. CDR3 protein: CAISGREETQYF. CDR3 nucleotide sequence: TGTGCCATCAGTGGGAGGGAAGAGACCCAGTACTTC.